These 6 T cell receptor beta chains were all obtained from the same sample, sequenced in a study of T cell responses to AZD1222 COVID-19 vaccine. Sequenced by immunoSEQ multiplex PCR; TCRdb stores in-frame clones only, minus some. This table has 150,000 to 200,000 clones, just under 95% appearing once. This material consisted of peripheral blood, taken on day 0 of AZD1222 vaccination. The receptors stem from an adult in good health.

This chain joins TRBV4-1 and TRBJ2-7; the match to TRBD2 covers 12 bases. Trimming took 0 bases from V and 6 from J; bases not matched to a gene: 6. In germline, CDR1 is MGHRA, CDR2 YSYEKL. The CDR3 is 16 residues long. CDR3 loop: CASSQDGLAGGREQYF. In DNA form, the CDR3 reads TGCGCCAGCAGCCAAGATGGGCTAGCGGGAGGGCGCGAGCAGTACTTC.

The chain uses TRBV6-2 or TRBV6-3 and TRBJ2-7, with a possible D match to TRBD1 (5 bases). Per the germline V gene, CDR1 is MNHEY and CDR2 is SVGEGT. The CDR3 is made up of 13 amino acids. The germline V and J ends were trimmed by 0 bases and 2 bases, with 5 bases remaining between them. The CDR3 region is CASSYSDTYEQYF. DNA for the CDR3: TGTGCCAGCAGTTACTCGGACACCTACGAGCAGTACTTC.

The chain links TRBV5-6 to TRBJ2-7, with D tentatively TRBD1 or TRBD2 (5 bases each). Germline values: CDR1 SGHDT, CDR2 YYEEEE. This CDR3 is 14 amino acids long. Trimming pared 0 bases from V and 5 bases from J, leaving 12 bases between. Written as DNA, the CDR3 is TGTGCCAGCAGCTTGGATACGGGGCTAAACGAGCAGTACTTC. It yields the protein CASSLDTGLNEQYF.

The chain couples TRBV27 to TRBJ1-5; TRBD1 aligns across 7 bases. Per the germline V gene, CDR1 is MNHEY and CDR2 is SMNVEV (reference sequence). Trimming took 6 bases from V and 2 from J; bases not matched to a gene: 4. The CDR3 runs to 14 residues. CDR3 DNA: TGTGCCAGCAGAGGGGGCTGGGGCAATCAGCCCCAGCATTTT. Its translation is CASRGGWGNQPQHF.

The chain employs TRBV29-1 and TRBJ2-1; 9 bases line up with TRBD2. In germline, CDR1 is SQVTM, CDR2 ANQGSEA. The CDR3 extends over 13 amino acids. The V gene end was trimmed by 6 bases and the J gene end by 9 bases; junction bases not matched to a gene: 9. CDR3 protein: CSVVLAGNGEQFF. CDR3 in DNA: TGCAGCGTGGTTCTAGCGGGAAATGGTGAGCAGTTCTTC.

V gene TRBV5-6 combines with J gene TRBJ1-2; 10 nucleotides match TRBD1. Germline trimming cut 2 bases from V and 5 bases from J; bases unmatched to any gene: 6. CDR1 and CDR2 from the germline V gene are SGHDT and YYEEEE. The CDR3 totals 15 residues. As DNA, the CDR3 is TGTGCCAGCAGCTTTCCGGGACAGGGGAGTTATGGCTACACCTTC. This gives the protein CASSFPGQGSYGYTF.